This TCR beta chain was sequenced in a study of cytomegalovirus exposure and HLA in healthy donors. The ends lost 3 bases at V and 2 bases at J; junction bases unmatched: 1. Germline V lookup: CDR1 SGHRS, CDR2 YFSETQ. The CDR3 runs to 13 residues. Both 60 Vbeta primers and 13 Jbeta primers went into the PCR. Some clones are missing from TCRdb's copy, which holds only in-frame ones; the method was immunoSEQ multiplex PCR. The sample table includes roughly 120,000 clones. This clonotype was obtained from a man younger than 35 in good health and CMV-seronegative. V and J are TRBV5-1 and TRBJ1-2, with 7 nucleotides matching TRBD1. Sequences were obtained from PBMCs. The CDR3 DNA reads TGCGCCAGCAGCTCGGGACAGAACTATGGCTACACCTTC. Translation: CASSSGQNYGYTF. The variable domain in full, completed from reference TRBV5-1 and TRBJ1-2, reads KAGVTQTPRYLIKTRGQQVTLSCSPISGHRSVSWYQQTPGQGLQFLFEYFSETQRNKGNFPGRFSGRQFSNSRSEMNVSTLELGDSALYLCASSSGQNYGYTFGSGTRLTVV.